This T cell receptor (beta chain) was sequenced for a study of somatic mutations in cytotoxic T cells in rheumatoid arthritis. Clones were read by immunoSEQ multiplex PCR, and TCRdb kept only the in-frame ones, dropping some. Of 8,500 to 11,000 clones in the sample, 81% were seen once. This CDR3 contains 12 residues. V lost 0 bases and J 9 bases, leaving 10 bases between the germline ends. The germline V gene encodes CDR1 SGHNT and CDR2 YYREEE (reference sequence). The chain uses TRBV5-4 and TRBJ2-7; maybe TRBD2 (6 bases). This clonotype was sampled from a woman aged 45 to 65 in good health. Sequencing used CD8+ T cells sorted from blood. CDR3: CASSLAGDAQYF. For the CDR3, the DNA is TGTGCCAGCAGCTTGGCGGGGGACGCGCAGTACTTC.